This T cell receptor beta chain was identified during a study of T cell changes during pregnancy in multiple sclerosis. The repertoire was sequenced with immunoSEQ multiplex PCR; TCRdb's copy has only in-frame clones and lacks some. The sample has 85,000 to 100,000 clones, 92% seen once. CDR1 and CDR2 from the germline V gene are SGHNT and YYREEE (reference sequence). This CDR3 has 14 amino acids. The V end was cut by 5 bases, the J end by 0 bases, with 11 bases between. The source was peripheral blood, collected in the first trimester of pregnancy. The rearrangement uses TRBV5-4 and TRBJ1-1; TRBD1 is a possible D gene (6 bases). The TCR originated in a female donor with multiple sclerosis, enrolled in a pregnancy study. CDR3 residues: CASSPTGLNTEAFF. CDR3 in DNA: TGTGCCAGCAGTCCCACAGGGTTGAACACTGAAGCTTTCTTT.